This T cell receptor beta chain was captured by sequencing in a study of T cells in Graves' hyperthyroidism and ophthalmopathy. Exclusion criteria comprised uncontrolled infection, other autoimmune disease, pregnancy or lactation. TCR beta CDR3 regions were amplified from RNA transcripts. Using the HTBI primer set, a first-round RT-PCR was run on the TCR CDR3. TCRdb fed the multiplex PCR reads into MiXCR, producing one record per CDR3 protein. This table has 480,000 or so distinct CDR3 sequences, 46% appearing once. In germline, CDR1 is SGHVS, CDR2 FQNEAQ. Trimming removed 2 bases from V and 3 bases from J, with 10 bases in between. This CDR3 region has 14 residues.

The J gene is TRBJ1-1, the V gene TRBV7-8; D is ambiguous. The TCR sequence derives from an adult woman with Graves' disease, either hyperthyroidism or ophthalmopathy (not recorded which). The material sequenced was peripheral blood or thyroid tissue (not recorded which). CDR3 nucleotide sequence: TGTGCCAGCAGCTTAACGACCGGGGACACTGAAGCTTTCTTT. Translated, it gives CASSLTTGDTEAFF. Full variable domain (rest looked up from reference TRBV7-8 and TRBJ1-1): GAGVSQSPRYKVAKRGQDVALRCDPISGHVSLFWYQQALGQGPEFLTYFQNEAQLDKSGLPSDRFFAERPEGSVSTLKIQRTQQEDSAVYLCASSLTTGDTEAFFGQGTRLTVV.